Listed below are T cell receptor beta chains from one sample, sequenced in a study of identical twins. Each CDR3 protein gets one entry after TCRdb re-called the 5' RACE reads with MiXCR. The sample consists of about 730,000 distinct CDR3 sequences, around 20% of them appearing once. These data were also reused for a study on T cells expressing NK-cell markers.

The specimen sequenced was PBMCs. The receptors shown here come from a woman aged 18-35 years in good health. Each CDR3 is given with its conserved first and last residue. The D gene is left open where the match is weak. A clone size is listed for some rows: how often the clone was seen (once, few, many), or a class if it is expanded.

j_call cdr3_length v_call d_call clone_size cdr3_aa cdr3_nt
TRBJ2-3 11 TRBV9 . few CASSVDDTQYF TGTGCCAGCAGCGTAGATGATACGCAGTATTTT
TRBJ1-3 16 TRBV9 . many CASSVDGRPSGNTIYF TGTGCCAGCAGCGTAGATGGCAGGCCCTCTGGAAACACCATATATTTT
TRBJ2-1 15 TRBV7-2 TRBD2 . CASSFGTSVNNEQFF TGTGCCAGCAGCTTCGGGACTAGCGTAAACAATGAGCAGTTCTTC
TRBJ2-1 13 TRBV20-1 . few CSARITSPNEQFF TGCAGTGCTAGAATCACTAGCCCCAATGAGCAGTTCTTC
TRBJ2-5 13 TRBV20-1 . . CSATRDVQETQYF TGCAGTGCTACCCGGGACGTACAAGAGACCCAGTACTTC
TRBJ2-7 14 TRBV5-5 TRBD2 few CASSWPLAGDEQYF TGTGCCAGCAGCTGGCCACTAGCGGGAGACGAGCAGTACTTC
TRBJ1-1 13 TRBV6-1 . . CASRGTYFPEAFF TGTGCCAGCAGAGGGACTTATTTCCCTGAAGCTTTCTTT
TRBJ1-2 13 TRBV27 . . CASRKERGYGYTF TGTGCCAGCAGGAAAGAAAGGGGCTATGGCTACACCTTC
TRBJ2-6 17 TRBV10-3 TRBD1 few CAISDRQGASGANVLTF TGTGCCATCAGTGATAGACAGGGGGCATCTGGGGCCAACGTCCTGACTTTC
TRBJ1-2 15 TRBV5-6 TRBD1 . CASSLWDRGGTGYTF TGTGCCAGCAGCTTGTGGGACAGGGGAGGCACTGGCTACACCTTC
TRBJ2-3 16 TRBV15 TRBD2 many CATSRVRGGLTDTQYF TGTGCCACCAGCAGAGTGCGGGGGGGCCTGACAGATACGCAGTATTTT
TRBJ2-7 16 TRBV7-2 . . CASSSLGPLVPYEQYF TGTGCCAGCAGCTCCTTGGGTCCACTAGTGCCCTACGAGCAGTACTTC
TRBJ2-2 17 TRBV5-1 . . CASSFGPNKGDTGELFF TGCGCCAGCAGCTTCGGCCCGAACAAGGGTGACACCGGGGAGCTGTTTTTT
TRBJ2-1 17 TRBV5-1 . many CASSLGLGSSPYNEQFF TGCGCCAGCAGCTTAGGGCTAGGATCTAGCCCCTACAATGAGCAGTTCTTC
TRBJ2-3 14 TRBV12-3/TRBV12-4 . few CASTGPERVDTQYF TGTGCCAGCACGGGGCCGGAGCGGGTAGATACGCAGTATTTT
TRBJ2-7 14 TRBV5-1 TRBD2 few CASSPGLAAYEQYF TGCGCCAGCAGCCCGGGACTAGCGGCCTACGAGCAGTACTTC
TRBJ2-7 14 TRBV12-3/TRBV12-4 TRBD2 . CASSITSDAYEQYF TGTGCCAGCAGCATCACTAGCGATGCCTACGAGCAGTACTTC
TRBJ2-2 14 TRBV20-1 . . CSAREVANTGELFF TGCAGTGCTAGAGAGGTAGCGAACACCGGGGAGCTGTTTTTT
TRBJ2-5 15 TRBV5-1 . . CASSGQGGYQETQYF TGCGCCAGCAGCGGCCAGGGCGGGTACCAAGAGACCCAGTACTTC
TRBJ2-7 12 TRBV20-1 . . CSAAGGFSEQYF TGCAGTGCTGCCGGCGGCTTCAGCGAGCAGTACTTC
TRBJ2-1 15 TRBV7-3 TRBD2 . CASSAAGTRYNEQFF TGTGCCAGCAGCGCCGCCGGGACTAGATACAATGAGCAGTTCTTC
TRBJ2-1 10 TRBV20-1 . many CRTGYNEQFF TGCAGGACGGGGTACAATGAGCAGTTCTTC
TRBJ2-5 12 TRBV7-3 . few CASSPNGETQYF TGTGCCAGCAGCCCGAATGGGGAGACCCAGTACTTC
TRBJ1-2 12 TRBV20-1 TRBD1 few CSVGDRVGGYTF TGCAGTGTCGGGGACAGGGTGGGGGGCTACACCTTC
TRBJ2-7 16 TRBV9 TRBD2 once CASSVDGPNGGGEQYF TGTGCCAGCAGCGTAGATGGGCCGAATGGGGGGGGCGAGCAGTACTTC
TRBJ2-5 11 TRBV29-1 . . CSVETWETQYF TGCAGCGTTGAAACGTGGGAGACCCAGTACTTC
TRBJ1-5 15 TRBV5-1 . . CASSLASGTNQPQHF TGCGCCAGCAGCTTGGCCTCGGGAACGAATCAGCCCCAGCATTTT
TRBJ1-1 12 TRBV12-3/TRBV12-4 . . CASRPQGSEAFF TGTGCCAGCAGACCTCAGGGGTCTGAAGCTTTCTTT
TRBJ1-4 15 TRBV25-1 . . CASSVLGGTDEKLFF TGTGCCAGCAGTGTATTGGGAGGGACTGATGAAAAACTGTTTTTT
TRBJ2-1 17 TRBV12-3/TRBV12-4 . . CASSLTHHTRGDNEQFF TGTGCCAGCAGTTTAACACACCATACTCGAGGGGACAATGAGCAGTTCTTC
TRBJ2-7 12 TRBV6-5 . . CASSYAEGEQYF TGTGCCAGCAGTTATGCCGAGGGCGAGCAGTACTTC
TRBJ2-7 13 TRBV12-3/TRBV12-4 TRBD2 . CASGRLAAYEQYF TGTGCCAGCGGGAGACTAGCGGCCTACGAGCAGTACTTC
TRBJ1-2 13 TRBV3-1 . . CASSQSVLGGYTF TGTGCCAGCAGCCAGTCTGTCTTGGGGGGCTACACCTTC
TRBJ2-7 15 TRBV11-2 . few CASSEALGEPYEQYF TGTGCCAGCAGCGAAGCCCTAGGGGAACCCTACGAGCAGTACTTC
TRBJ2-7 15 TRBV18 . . CASSPRSLEGTEQYF TGTGCCAGCTCACCACGGTCCTTAGAGGGGACCGAGCAGTACTTC
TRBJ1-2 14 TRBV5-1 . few CASSLAWQVEGYTF TGCGCCAGCAGCTTGGCTTGGCAGGTCGAGGGCTACACCTTC
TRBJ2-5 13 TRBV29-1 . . CSVEEDSQETQYF TGCAGCGTTGAAGAAGACTCACAAGAGACCCAGTACTTC
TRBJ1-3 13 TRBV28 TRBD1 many CATTGVNGNTIYF TGTGCCACCACAGGGGTGAACGGAAACACCATATATTTT
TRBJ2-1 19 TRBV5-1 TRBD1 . CASSLPGQGHRLVSDEQFF TGCGCCAGCAGCTTGCCAGGACAGGGTCACAGACTAGTGAGCGATGAGCAGTTCTTC
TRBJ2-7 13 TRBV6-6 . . CASSYRVPYEQYF TGTGCCAGCAGTTACAGGGTGCCCTACGAGCAGTACTTC
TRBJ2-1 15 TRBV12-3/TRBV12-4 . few CASILSRSSYNEQFF TGTGCCAGCATTCTTAGTCGTAGTTCCTACAATGAGCAGTTCTTC
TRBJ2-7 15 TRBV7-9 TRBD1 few CASSSAGQGLSKQYF TGTGCCAGCAGCTCCGCGGGACAGGGATTGTCAAAGCAGTACTTC
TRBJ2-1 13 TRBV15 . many CAARDVTYNEQFF TGTGCAGCGCGGGACGTAACATACAATGAGCAGTTCTTC
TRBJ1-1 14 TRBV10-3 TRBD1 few CAIKRGLEDTEAFF TGTGCCATCAAAAGGGGGCTGGAGGACACTGAAGCTTTCTTT
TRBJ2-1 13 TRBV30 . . CAWSAVGYNEQFF TGTGCCTGGAGTGCCGTAGGATACAACGAGCAGTTCTTC
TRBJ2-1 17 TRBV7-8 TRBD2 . CASSSFPLRESYNEQFF TGTGCCAGCAGCTCCTTTCCCTTGCGGGAGAGTTACAATGAGCAGTTCTTC